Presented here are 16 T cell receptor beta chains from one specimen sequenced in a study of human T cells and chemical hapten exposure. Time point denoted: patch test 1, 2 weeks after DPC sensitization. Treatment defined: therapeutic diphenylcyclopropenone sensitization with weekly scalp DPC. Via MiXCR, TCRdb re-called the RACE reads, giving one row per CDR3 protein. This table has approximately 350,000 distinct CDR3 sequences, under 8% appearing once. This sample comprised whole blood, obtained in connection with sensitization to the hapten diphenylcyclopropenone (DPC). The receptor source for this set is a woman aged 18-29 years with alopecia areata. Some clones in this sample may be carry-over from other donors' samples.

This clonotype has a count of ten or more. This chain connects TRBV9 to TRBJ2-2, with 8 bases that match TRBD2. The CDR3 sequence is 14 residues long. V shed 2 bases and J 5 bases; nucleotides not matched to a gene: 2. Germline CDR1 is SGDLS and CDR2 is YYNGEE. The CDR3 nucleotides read TGTGCCAGCAGCGTGGTAGCGGGAACCGGGGAGCTGTTTTTT. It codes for CASSVVAGTGELFF.

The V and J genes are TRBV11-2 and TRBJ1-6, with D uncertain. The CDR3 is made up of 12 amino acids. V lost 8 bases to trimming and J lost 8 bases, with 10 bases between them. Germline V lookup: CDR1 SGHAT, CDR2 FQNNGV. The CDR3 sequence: CASHNWDSPLHF. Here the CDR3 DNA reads TGTGCCAGCCACAATTGGGATTCACCCCTCCACTTT.

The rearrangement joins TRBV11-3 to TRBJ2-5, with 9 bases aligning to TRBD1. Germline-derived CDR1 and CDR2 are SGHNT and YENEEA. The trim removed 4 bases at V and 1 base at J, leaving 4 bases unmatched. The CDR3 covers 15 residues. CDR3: CASSSEGQGQETQYF. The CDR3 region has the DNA TGTGCCAGCAGCTCAGAGGGACAGGGCCAAGAGACCCAGTACTTC.

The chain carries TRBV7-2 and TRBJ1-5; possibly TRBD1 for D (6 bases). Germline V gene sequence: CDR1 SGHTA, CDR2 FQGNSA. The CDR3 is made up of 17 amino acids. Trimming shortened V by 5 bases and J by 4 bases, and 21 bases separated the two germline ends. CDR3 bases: TGTGCCAGCAGCCCTCCGGACGGGGGGGGGCGAAATCAGCCCCAGCATTTT. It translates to CASSPPDGGGRNQPQHF.

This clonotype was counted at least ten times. CDR3 residues: CASSQGLLLYEQYF. CDR3 DNA: TGTGCCAGCAGTCAGGGCCTCCTGTTGTACGAGCAGTACTTC. The J gene is TRBJ2-7, the V gene TRBV2; D may be TRBD1 (5 bases). The germline V gene encodes CDR1 SNHLY and CDR2 FYNNEI. V lost 5 bases, J lost 4 bases, and 15 bases lay in between. CDR3 length: 14 residues.

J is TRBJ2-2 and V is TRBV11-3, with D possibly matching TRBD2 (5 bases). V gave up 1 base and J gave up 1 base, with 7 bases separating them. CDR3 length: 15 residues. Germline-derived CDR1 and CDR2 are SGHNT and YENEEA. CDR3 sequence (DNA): TGTGCCAGCAGCTTAGGAGGGATGAACACCGGGGAGCTGTTTTTT. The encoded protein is CASSLGGMNTGELFF.

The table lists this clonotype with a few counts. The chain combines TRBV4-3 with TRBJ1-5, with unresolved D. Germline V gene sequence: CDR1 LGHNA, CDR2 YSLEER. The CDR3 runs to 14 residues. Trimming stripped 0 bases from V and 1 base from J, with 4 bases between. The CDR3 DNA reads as TGCGCCAGCAGCCAAGATAGGAGCAATCAGCCCCAGCATTTT. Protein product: CASSQDRSNQPQHF.

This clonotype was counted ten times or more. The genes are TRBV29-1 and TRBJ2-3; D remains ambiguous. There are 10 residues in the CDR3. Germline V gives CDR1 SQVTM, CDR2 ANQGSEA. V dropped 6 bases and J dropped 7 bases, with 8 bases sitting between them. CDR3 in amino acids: CSVDQNTQYF. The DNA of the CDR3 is TGCAGCGTGGACCAAAATACGCAGTATTTT.

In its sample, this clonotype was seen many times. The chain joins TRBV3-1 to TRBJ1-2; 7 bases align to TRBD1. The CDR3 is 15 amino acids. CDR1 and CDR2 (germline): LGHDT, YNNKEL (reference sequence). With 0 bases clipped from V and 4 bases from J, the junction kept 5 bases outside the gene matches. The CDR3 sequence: CASSQEEGGGYGYTF. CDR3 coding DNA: TGTGCCAGCAGCCAAGAAGAAGGGGGCGGCTATGGCTACACCTTC.

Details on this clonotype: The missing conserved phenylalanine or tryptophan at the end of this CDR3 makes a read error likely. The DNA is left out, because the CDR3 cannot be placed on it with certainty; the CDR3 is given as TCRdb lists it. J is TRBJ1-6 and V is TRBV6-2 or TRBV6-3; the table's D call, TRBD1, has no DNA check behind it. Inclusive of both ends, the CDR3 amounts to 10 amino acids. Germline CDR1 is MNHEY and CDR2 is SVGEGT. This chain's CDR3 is CASSSHRTGK.

CDR3 in amino acids: CSARESGGASETQYF. The CDR3 DNA follows: TGCAGTGCTAGAGAAAGCGGGGGGGCTTCCGAGACCCAGTACTTC. The genes are TRBV20-1 and TRBJ2-5, with TRBD2 identical over 10 bases. The germline V gene encodes CDR1 DFQATT and CDR2 SNEGSKA (reference sequence). V was clipped by 0 bases and J by 5 bases; unmatched bases: 6. The CDR3 runs 15 residues.

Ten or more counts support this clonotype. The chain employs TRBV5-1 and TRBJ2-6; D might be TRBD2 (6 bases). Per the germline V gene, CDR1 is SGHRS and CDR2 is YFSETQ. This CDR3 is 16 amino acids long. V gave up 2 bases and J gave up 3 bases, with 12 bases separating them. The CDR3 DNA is TGCGCCAGCAGCTTTGGAGGGGCCGGTGGGGCCAACGTCCTGACTTTC. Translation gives CASSFGGAGGANVLTF.

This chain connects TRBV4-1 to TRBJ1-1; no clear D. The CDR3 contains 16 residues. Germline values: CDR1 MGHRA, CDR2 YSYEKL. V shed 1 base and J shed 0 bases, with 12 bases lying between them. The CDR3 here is CASSQGRNEVNTEAFF. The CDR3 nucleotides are TGCGCCAGCAGCCAAGGTCGGAACGAGGTGAACACTGAAGCTTTCTTT.

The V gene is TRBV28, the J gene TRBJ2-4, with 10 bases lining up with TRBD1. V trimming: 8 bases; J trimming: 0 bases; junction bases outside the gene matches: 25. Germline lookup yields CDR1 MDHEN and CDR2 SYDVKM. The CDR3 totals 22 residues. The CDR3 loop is CASAYKKGTGDKITRAKNIQYF. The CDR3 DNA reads TGTGCCAGCGCTTACAAGAAAGGGACAGGGGATAAAATCACTCGAGCCAAAAACATTCAGTACTTC.

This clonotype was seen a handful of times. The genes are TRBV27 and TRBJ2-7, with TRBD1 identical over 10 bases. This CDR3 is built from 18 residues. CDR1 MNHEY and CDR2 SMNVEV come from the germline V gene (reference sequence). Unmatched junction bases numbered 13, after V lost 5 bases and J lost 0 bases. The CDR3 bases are TGTGCCAGCAGTCTCGCGGGGACAGGGGTGCGAAGCTCCTACGAGCAGTACTTC. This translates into CASSLAGTGVRSSYEQYF.

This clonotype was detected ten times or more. DNA of the CDR3: TGCAGTGCTAGGTCGGAAGAGACCCAGTACTTC. This codes for CSARSEETQYF. The V gene is TRBV20-1, the J gene TRBJ2-5, with no clear D. V lost 3 bases to trimming and J lost 3 bases, with 5 bases between them. Per the germline V gene, CDR1 is DFQATT and CDR2 is SNEGSKA (reference sequence). This CDR3 has 11 residues.